The 15 T cell receptor beta chains below all came from one sample that was sequenced in a study of regulatory T cells in long-lasting Graves disease. With iRepertoire HTBI primers and Arm-PCR of CDR3 regions, TCR beta libraries were built. TCRdb re-analysed the multiplex PCR reads in MiXCR, keeping a single row per CDR3 protein. This sample has about half a million distinct CDR3 sequences, with roughly 23% found just once. Time point denoted: persistent/refractory GD, antithyroid drugs over 5 years with positive TRAb. With RNA extracted from PBMCs as input, the TCR library was made. Sequences were derived from peripheral blood mononuclear cells (PBMCs), sampled when the disease was refractory, from a patient treated with antithyroid drugs. These receptors were obtained from a female donor with Graves disease.

A word on this clonotype: One junction end does not reproduce the germline sequence, and a read error may be involved. The CDR3 sequence is CASSSGQVLSNQSQHF. The DNA for the CDR3 is TGTGCCAGCAGCTCGGGACAGGTTCTAAGCAATCAGTCCCAGCATTTT. This chain joins TRBV6-1 and TRBJ1-5, with 8 nucleotides matching TRBD1. Germline V gene lookup returns CDR1 MNHNS and CDR2 SASEGT. CDR3 size: 16 residues.

The chain links TRBV19 to TRBJ1-2; D not resolved. V lost 7 bases and J lost 8, with 11 bases in between. Germline CDR1 LNHDA, CDR2 SQIVND (reference sequence). The CDR3 runs to 11 residues. The CDR3 loop is CASKTTGGYTF. The CDR3 bases are TGTGCCAGTAAGACCACCGGAGGCTACACCTTC.

This clonotype was detected a few times. V is TRBV7-9 and J is TRBJ2-5; unclear D gene. The CDR3 totals 14 residues. Trimming took 4 bases from V and 5 from J, leaving 14 bases between them. Germline CDR1 and CDR2: SEHNR and FQNEAQ (reference sequence). DNA for the CDR3: TGTGCCAGCAGCTCCGGGTCCAAAGGGGAGACCCAGTACTTC. It yields the protein CASSSGSKGETQYF.

Turning to this clonotype: A much larger clone sits a single nucleotide away, making a read error possible. V and J are TRBV10-3 and TRBJ2-7; 7 bases align to TRBD1. The CDR3 is 15 amino acids. The germline V gene has CDR1 ENHRY and CDR2 SYGVKD. The J segment lost 5 bases and the V segment lost 6 bases, leaving 13 bases of the junction unmatched. Written as DNA, the CDR3 is TGTGCCATCAGCTATACTCGACAGGGCAAGGACGAGCAGTACTTC. It yields the protein CAISYTRQGKDEQYF.

This sequence joins TRBV29-1 and TRBJ2-7; D uncertain. The germline V gene encodes CDR1 SQVTM and CDR2 ANQGSEA. The CDR3 extends over 11 amino acids. V lost 1 base and J 4 bases, leaving 5 bases between the germline ends. CDR3 region: CSVEGVYEQYF. CDR3 DNA sequence: TGCAGCGTTGAAGGAGTGTACGAGCAGTACTTC.

At least ten counts were recorded for this clonotype. V is TRBV28 and J is TRBJ2-5, with 12 bases that match TRBD1. Losses at the gene ends were 6 bases for V and 5 bases for J; bases not matched to a gene: 7. From germline, CDR1 is MDHEN and CDR2 SYDVKM. The CDR3 runs 15 residues. The CDR3 sequence: CASRTGTGGRETQYF. CDR3 coding DNA: TGTGCCAGCAGGACTGGGACAGGGGGCAGGGAGACCCAGTACTTC.

This clonotype was recorded many times. This chain uses TRBV2 with TRBJ2-2; D may be TRBD1 or TRBD2 (5 bases each). This CDR3 is 14 amino acids long. Germline V gene sequence: CDR1 SNHLY, CDR2 FYNNEI. V was cut by 6 bases and J by 7 bases, with 15 bases left in between. CDR3 loop: CASSPFGTGGELFF. For the CDR3, the DNA is TGTGCCAGCAGCCCTTTTGGGACCGGCGGGGAGCTGTTTTTT.

The genes are TRBV7-9 and TRBJ2-7; 8 nucleotides agree with TRBD1. The germline gives CDR1 SEHNR, CDR2 FQNEAQ (reference sequence). V was clipped by 5 bases and J by 5 bases; unmatched bases: 11. The CDR3 totals 15 residues. The CDR3 nucleotides read TGTGCCAGCAGCCCGCGGCGGGACAGGTTCGACGAGCAGTACTTC. The encoded protein is CASSPRRDRFDEQYF.

This chain joins TRBV28 and TRBJ1-4; D not resolved. Germline loops: CDR1 MDHEN, CDR2 SYDVKM. This CDR3 has 15 amino acids. V dropped 2 bases and J dropped 4 bases, with 11 bases sitting between them. The CDR3 reads CASSLGRTFNEKLFF. CDR3 coding DNA: TGTGCCAGCAGTTTAGGCAGAACGTTTAATGAAAAACTGTTTTTT.

This clonotype was recorded many times. The chain carries TRBV7-3 and TRBJ2-7; 9 bases agree with TRBD1. Germline values: CDR1 SGHTA, CDR2 FQGTGA. The CDR3 extends over 15 amino acids. With V trimmed by 4 bases and J by 3 bases, 7 bases remained unmatched. The CDR3 bases are TGTGCCAGCAGCTCCACAGGGGGCGAAGGCTACGAGCAGTACTTC. Translated: CASSSTGGEGYEQYF.

This clonotype was recorded at least ten times. The rearrangement uses TRBV11-2 and TRBJ1-1, with TRBD1 matching 9 bases. Per the germline V gene, CDR1 is SGHAT and CDR2 is FQNNGV. V was pared by 5 bases and J by 2 bases, with 6 bases of the junction left unmatched. CDR3 length: 15 amino acids. The CDR3 DNA follows: TGTGCCAGCAGCGCACAGGGGGCCCCTAACACTGAAGCTTTCTTT. Protein product: CASSAQGAPNTEAFF.

This clonotype was seen ten or more times. V gene TRBV28 combines with J gene TRBJ1-6, with a weak D call TRBD1 (5 bases). The germline V gene encodes CDR1 MDHEN and CDR2 SYDVKM. V was pared by 7 bases and J by 5 bases, with 18 bases between. The CDR3 consists of 16 residues. This CDR3 is CASTRGGTENNSPLHF. The CDR3 DNA sequence: TGTGCCAGCACTCGCGGCGGGACGGAGAATAATTCACCCCTCCACTTT.

In its sample, this clonotype was seen a few times. The chain uses TRBV7-3 and TRBJ1-1, with 7 bases matching TRBD1. The CDR3 loop spans 14 amino acids. Trimming removed 1 base from V and 4 bases from J; junction bases left unmatched: 3. CDR1 and CDR2 from the germline V gene are SGHTA and FQGTGA. This CDR3 is CASSLNPGGTEAFF. In nucleotides, the CDR3 is TGTGCCAGCAGCTTAAATCCAGGGGGCACTGAAGCTTTCTTT.

The V call is TRBV7-8, the J call TRBJ1-6; D not resolved. The CDR3 runs to 15 residues. V was trimmed by 1 base and J by 10 bases, leaving 14 bases between them. Germline lookup yields CDR1 SGHVS and CDR2 FQNEAQ. CDR3 sequence reads: CASSLEEVGVSPLHF. As DNA, the CDR3 is TGTGCCAGCAGCTTAGAAGAAGTTGGGGTGTCACCCCTCCACTTT.

This clonotype showed up many times. The chain links TRBV2 to TRBJ1-5; D is uncertain. Germline V gene lookup returns CDR1 SNHLY and CDR2 FYNNEI. The V gene lost 7 bases and the J gene lost 6 bases, with 13 bases spanning the gap. This CDR3 is 13 amino acids long. The CDR3 loop reads CASTETGSQPQHF. DNA of the CDR3: TGTGCCAGCACAGAGACGGGTAGTCAGCCCCAGCATTTT.